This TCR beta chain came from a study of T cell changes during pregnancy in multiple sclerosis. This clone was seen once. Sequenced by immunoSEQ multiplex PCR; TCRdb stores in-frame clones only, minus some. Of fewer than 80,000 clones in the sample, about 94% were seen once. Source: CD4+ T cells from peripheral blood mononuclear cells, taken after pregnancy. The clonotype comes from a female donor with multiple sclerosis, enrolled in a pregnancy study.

The CDR3 here is CASSLGGGEQYF. DNA for the CDR3: TGTGCCAGCAGCTTAGGGGGGGGCGAGCAGTACTTC. The chain carries TRBV7-8 and TRBJ2-7; 7 nucleotides agree with TRBD2. This CDR3 spans 12 amino acids. Germline V gene lookup returns CDR1 SGHVS and CDR2 FQNEAQ. The junction had 0 bases not matched to a gene; V was cut back by 1 base and J by 6 bases.